This entry features one TCR delta chain sequence. This clone appeared a few times. Its antigen is unknown. A far larger clone is one nucleotide away, so this likely arose from a read error. The identical CDR3 is also encoded by other nucleotide sequences in the sample. For bulk TCR repertoire analysis, Vgamma9/Vdelta2+ and Vdelta2-negative gammadelta T cell populations were flow-sorted out of peripheral blood mononuclear cells. The sample belongs to a study of γδ T cells in repeated Plasmodium falciparum infection (dated by TCRdb to the early 2020s). With regard to the full study: In the natural-infection arm, Malian children exposed to intense seasonal malaria transmission were enrolled and compared against age and gender matched Australian children. Four controlled human malaria infections were administered to about five malaria-naive U.S. adults over 644 days by bites from P. falciparum NF54-infected Anopheles stephensi mosquitoes. Samples from controlled-infection subjects were taken at baseline, right before selected infections, and 21 days after each infection. The gammadelta TCR repertoires from Mali were analysed in two ways: cross-sectionally during periods with no transmission, and longitudinally across episodes of acute febrile malaria. The study looked at how repeated Plasmodium falciparum infection shapes the human gammadelta T cell repertoire, using both natural infection in Mali and controlled human malaria infection.

Including cysteine and phenylalanine, the CDR3 has 19 amino acids. CDR3 DNA is the only sequence kept; it has 57 bases, read in frame from the first base. At the junction V is shortened by 4 bases and J by 6 bases; bases outside the gene matches: 21. The germline V gene yields TSWWSYY for CDR1 and QGS for CDR2. The library relied on multiplex PCR. TCRdb records Illumina MiSeq as the sequencer. Every sorted gammadelta T cell sample had both its TCR gamma (TRG) and TCR delta (TRD) chains sequenced. The paper's data handling went like this. Clonotype tree plots, accumulated frequency of the top 20 clonotypes, diversity index (DI) and D75 metrics were included in the repertoire analyses. Public reads were reanalyzed in TCRdb with CATT, and rows carrying the same DNA were merged afterwards. In this record, the V and J calls reflect TCRdb's handling and not the investigators' own analysis. The sample table holds 85,000 to 100,000 delta-chain clones, of which 0.95% to 1% were seen once. 9.5% to 10% of the sample is held by the ten biggest clonotypes.

The paper as a whole reports these results and caveats: Generalizability was limited because the Malian cohort was drawn from a small rural village of predominantly one ethnic group. Vgamma9/Vdelta2+ TCR repertoires showed a highly stable polyclonal repertoire over time and infection, with many inter-individual overlapping TCRgamma sequences. Vdelta2-negative gammadelta TCR repertoires from Malian children appeared more clonally expanded, less diverse and less shared than those of Australian children. In Vdelta2-negative, largely Vdelta1+, gammadelta TCR repertoires, repeated controlled infections appeared to drive waves of new clonotype selection. The controlled-infection cohort was small, limiting analysis of inter-individual variability in gammadelta T cell responses.

What was sequenced was gamma-delta T cells from blood. This receptor was identified in a pool of human donors (malaria-infected and uninfected, not separated). The chain links TRDV1 with TRDJ1, and 9 junctional nucleotides match TRDD3. TCRdb is silent on the J gene; assignment here came from matching the DNA to germline. The nucleotide sequence is given as TGTGCTCTTGGGGTATTCCTACTTGGAACCGGGGGATACAGGAATAAACTCATCTTT. Its amino acids are CALGVFLLGTGGYRNKLIF.